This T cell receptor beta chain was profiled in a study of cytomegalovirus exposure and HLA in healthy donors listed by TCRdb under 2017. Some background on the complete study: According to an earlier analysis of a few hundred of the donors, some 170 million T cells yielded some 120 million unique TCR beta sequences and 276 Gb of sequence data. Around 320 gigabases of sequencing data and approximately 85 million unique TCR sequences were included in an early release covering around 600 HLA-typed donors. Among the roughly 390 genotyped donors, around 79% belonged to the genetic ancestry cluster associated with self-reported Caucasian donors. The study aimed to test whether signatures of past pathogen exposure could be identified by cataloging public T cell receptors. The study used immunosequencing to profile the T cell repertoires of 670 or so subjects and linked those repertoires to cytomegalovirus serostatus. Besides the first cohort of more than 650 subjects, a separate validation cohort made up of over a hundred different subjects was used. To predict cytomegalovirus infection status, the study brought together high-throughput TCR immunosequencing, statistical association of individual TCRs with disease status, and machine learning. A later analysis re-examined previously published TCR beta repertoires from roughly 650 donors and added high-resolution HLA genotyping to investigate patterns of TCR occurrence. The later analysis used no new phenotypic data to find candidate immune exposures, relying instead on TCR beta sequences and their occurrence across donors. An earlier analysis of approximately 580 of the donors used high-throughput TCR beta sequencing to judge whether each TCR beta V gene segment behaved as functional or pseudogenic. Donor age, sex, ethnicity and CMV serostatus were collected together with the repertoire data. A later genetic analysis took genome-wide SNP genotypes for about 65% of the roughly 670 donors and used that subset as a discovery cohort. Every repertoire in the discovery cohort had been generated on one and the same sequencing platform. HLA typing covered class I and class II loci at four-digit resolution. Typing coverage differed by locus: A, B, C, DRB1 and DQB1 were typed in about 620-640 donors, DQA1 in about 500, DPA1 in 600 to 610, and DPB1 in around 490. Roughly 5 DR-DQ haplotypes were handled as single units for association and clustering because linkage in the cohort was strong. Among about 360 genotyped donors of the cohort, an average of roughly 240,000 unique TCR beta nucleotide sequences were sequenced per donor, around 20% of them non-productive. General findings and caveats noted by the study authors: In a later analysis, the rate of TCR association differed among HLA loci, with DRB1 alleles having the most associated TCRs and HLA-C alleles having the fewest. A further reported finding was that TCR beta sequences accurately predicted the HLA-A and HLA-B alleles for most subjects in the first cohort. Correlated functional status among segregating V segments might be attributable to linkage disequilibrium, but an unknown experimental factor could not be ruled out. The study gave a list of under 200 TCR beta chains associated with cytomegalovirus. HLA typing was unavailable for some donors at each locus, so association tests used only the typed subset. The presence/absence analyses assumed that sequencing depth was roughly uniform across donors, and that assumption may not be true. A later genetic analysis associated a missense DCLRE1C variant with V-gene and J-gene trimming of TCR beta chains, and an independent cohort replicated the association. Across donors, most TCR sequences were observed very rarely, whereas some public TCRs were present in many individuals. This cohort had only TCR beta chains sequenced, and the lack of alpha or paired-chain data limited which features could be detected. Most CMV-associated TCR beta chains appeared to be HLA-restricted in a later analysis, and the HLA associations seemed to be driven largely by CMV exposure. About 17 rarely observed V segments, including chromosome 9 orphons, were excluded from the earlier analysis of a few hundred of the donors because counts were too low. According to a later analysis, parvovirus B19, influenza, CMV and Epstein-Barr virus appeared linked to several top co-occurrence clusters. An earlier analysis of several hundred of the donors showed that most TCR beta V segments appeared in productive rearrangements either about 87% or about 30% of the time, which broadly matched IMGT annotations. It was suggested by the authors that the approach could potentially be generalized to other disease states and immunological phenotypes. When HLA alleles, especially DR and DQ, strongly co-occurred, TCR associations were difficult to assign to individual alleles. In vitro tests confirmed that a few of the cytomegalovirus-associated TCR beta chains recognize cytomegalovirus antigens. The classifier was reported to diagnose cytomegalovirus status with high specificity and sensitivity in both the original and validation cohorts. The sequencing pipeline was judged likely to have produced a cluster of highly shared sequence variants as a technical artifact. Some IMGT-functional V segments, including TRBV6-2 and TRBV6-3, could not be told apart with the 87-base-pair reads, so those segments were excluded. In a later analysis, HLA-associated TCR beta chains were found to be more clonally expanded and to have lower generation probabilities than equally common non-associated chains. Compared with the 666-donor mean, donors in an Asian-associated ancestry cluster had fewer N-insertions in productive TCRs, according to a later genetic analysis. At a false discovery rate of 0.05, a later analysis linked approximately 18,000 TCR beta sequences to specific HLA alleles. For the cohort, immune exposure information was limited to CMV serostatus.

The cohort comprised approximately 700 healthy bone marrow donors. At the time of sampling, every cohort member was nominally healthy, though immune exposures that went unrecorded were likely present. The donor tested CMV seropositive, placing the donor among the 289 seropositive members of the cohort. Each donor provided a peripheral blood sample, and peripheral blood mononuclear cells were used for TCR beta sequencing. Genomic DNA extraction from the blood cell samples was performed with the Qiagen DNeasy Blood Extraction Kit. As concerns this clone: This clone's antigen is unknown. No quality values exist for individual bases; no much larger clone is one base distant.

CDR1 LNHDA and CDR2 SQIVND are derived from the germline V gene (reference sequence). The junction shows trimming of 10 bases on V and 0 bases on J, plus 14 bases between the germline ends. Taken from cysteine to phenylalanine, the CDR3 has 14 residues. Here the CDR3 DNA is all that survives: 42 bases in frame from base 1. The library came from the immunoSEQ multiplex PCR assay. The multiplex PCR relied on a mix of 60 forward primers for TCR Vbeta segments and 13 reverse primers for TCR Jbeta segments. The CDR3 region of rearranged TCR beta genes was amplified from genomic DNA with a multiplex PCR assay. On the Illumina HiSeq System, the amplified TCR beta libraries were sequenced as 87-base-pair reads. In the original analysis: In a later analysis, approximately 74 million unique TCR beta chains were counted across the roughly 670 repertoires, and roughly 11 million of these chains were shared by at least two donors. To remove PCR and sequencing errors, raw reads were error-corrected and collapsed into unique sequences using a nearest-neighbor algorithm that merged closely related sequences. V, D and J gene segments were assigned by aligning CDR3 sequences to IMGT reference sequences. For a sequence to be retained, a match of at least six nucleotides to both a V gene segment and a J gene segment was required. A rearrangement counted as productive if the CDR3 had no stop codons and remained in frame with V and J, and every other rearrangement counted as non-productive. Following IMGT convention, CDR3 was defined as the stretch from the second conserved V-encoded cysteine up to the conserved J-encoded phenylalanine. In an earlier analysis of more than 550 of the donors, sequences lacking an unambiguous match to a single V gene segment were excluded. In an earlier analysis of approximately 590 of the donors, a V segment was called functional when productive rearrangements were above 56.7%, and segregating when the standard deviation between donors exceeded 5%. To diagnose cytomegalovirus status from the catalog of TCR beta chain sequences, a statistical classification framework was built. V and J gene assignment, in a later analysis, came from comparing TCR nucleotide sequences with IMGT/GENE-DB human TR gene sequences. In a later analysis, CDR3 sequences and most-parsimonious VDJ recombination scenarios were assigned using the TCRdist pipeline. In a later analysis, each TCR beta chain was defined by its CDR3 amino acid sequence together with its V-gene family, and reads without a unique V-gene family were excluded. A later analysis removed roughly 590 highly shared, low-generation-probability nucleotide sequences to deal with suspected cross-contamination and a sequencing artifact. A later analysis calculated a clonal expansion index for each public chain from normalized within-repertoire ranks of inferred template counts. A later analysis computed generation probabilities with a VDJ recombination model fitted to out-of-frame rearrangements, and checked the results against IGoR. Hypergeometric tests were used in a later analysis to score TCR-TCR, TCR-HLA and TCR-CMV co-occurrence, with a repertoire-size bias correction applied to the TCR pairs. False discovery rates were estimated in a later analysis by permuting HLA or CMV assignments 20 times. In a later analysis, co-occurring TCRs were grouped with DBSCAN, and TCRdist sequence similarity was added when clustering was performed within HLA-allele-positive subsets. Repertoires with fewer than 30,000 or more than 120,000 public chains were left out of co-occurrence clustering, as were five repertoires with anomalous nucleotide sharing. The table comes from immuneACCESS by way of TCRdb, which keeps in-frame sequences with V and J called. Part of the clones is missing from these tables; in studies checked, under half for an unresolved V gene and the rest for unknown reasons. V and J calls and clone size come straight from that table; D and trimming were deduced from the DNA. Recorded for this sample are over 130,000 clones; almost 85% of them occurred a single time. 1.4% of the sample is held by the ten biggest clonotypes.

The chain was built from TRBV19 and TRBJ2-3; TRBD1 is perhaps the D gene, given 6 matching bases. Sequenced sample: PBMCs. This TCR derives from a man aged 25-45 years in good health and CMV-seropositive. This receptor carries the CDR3 CATNRASSTDTQYF. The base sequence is TGTGCCACCAACAGGGCTTCTAGCACAGATACGCAGTATTTT.